By sample share, the clone carrying this TCR beta chain is medium-sized. This sample stems from a study of OX40 agonist ivuxolimab in advanced cancers. Germline-derived CDR1 and CDR2 are SGHTA and FQGNSA. The CDR3 consists of 14 residues. V shed 2 bases and J shed 7 bases, with 14 bases lying between them. Using immunoSEQ multiplex PCR, the repertoire was profiled, and TCRdb retains in-frame clones only, with some absent. The sample contains approximately 37,000 clones, less than 90% of which appear only once. The clonotype originates from an adult with an advanced solid tumor such as melanoma, head and neck, liver or kidney cancer. The sample consisted of CD4+ or CD8+ T cells sorted from blood, taken in a trial of the OX40 agonist ivuxolimab. V usage is TRBV7-2 and J usage is TRBJ1-2; D is ambiguous. CDR3 loop: CASSLTKGTSGYTF. Here the CDR3 DNA reads TGTGCCAGCAGCTTAACAAAAGGAACCTCTGGCTACACCTTC.